The 23 T cell receptor beta chains in this list originate from one sample, sequenced in a study of blood T cell repertoires in COVID-19. Generated by immunoSEQ multiplex PCR, the TCRdb table keeps only in-frame clones and is missing some. Here the sample spans about 100,000 clones, around 87% being singletons. Sequenced input: peripheral blood. The receptors were gathered from a man in his forties or fifties with acute or convalescent COVID-19.

The chain uses TRBV6-4 and TRBJ2-1; 11 bases are shared with TRBD2. This CDR3 has 15 residues. From germline, CDR1 is MRHNA and CDR2 SNTAGT. J gave up 5 bases and V 5 bases, and 5 bases lay outside the gene matches. CDR3 DNA sequence: TGTGCCAGCAGTATACTAGCGGGAGCCAACAATGAGCAGTTCTTC. It specifies CASSILAGANNEQFF.

V usage is TRBV28 and J usage is TRBJ2-1, with 9 bases that match TRBD2. J lost 6 bases, V lost 7 bases, and 13 bases had no gene match. This CDR3 region has 16 residues. Germline V gives CDR1 MDHEN, CDR2 SYDVKM. The CDR3, as DNA: TGTGCCAGCACCCTAACGGGAATAGCGGGAGTCAATGAGCAGTTCTTC. This encodes CASTLTGIAGVNEQFF.

The V and J genes are TRBV29-1 and TRBJ1-4; D may be TRBD1 (5 bases). The germline V gene has CDR1 SQVTM and CDR2 ANQGSEA. The V and J ends lost 5 bases and 5 bases respectively, with 6 bases between them. This CDR3 region has 11 residues. CDR3 protein: CSVQGNEKLFF. In DNA form, the CDR3 reads TGCAGCGTTCAGGGAAATGAAAAACTGTTTTTT.

The rearrangement joins TRBV6-5 to TRBJ2-2; 13 nucleotides match TRBD2. The CDR3 covers 15 residues. CDR1 and CDR2 (germline): MNHEY, SVGAGI. The V gene end was trimmed by 10 bases and the J gene end by 5 bases; junction bases not matched to a gene: 7. The CDR3 here is CAIQTSGRFTGELFF. The CDR3 DNA reads as TGTGCCATCCAGACTAGCGGGAGGTTTACCGGGGAGCTGTTTTTT.

The chain recombines TRBV6-6 with TRBJ2-1, with 8 bases fitting TRBD1. Germline trimming cut 6 bases from V and 5 bases from J; bases unmatched to any gene: 12. This CDR3 comprises 16 residues. Looked up from germline, CDR1 is MNHNY and CDR2 is SVGAGI (reference sequence). The CDR3 DNA reads as TGTGCCAGCAGCCTAACCCCGGGACAGGTTCACAATGAGCAGTTCTTC. Translated, it gives CASSLTPGQVHNEQFF.

The chain couples TRBV29-1 to TRBJ2-7, with 11 bases that match TRBD2. J lost 5 bases, V lost 4 bases, and 7 bases had no gene match. This CDR3 has 14 residues. Germline V gives CDR1 SQVTM, CDR2 ANQGSEA. The CDR3 coding sequence is TGCAGCGTTGCTACTAGCGGGAGTAGAGACGAGCAGTACTTC. Protein: CSVATSGSRDEQYF.

This sequence joins TRBV29-1 and TRBJ1-2; TRBD1 is a possible D gene (5 bases). The CDR3 is 12 residues long. Per germline, CDR1 SQVTM and CDR2 ANQGSEA. Trimming shortened V by 5 bases and J by 5 bases, and 12 bases separated the two germline ends. CDR3: CSVNIGDYGYTF. The DNA for the CDR3 is TGCAGCGTTAATATAGGGGATTATGGCTACACCTTC. Combining the CDR3 with reference TRBV29-1 and TRBJ1-2 gives the whole variable domain SAVISQKPSRDICQRGTSLTIQCQVDSQVTMMFWYRQQPGQSLTLIATANQGSEATYESGFVIDKFPISRPNLTFSTLTVSNMSPEDSSIYLCSVNIGDYGYTFGSGTRLTVV.

The genes are TRBV9 and TRBJ2-4; D unclear. V was pared by 3 bases and J by 3 bases, with 16 bases between. This CDR3 has 16 residues. The germline V gene has CDR1 SGDLS and CDR2 YYNGEE. CDR3 loop: CASSAEALGVKNIQYF. The CDR3, as DNA: TGTGCCAGCAGCGCCGAGGCACTCGGAGTCAAAAACATTCAGTACTTC.

A single count supports this clone. V is TRBV5-1 and J is TRBJ1-2, with TRBD1 identical over 7 bases. J was trimmed by 4 bases and V by 0 bases; bases with no gene match: 3. This CDR3 is built from 14 residues. Germline V lookup: CDR1 SGHRS, CDR2 YFSETQ. Here the CDR3 reads CASSLGDRSYGYTF. As DNA, the CDR3 is TGCGCCAGCAGCTTGGGGGACAGAAGCTATGGCTACACCTTC.

The rearrangement links TRBV19 to TRBJ2-5, with 8 bases aligning to TRBD2. J was trimmed by 6 bases and V by 6 bases; bases with no gene match: 12. CDR3 length: 15 amino acids. The germline V gene encodes CDR1 LNHDA and CDR2 SQIVND (reference sequence). The CDR3 DNA sequence: TGTGCCAGTAGATCGGGGGGACTAGGAAGACAGACCCAGTACTTC. This sequence encodes CASRSGGLGRQTQYF. Filled out from reference TRBV19 and TRBJ2-5, the complete variable domain reads DGGITQSPKYLFRKEGQNVTLSCEQNLNHDAMYWYRQDPGQGLRLIYYSQIVNDFQKGDIAEGYSVSREKKESFPLTVTSAQKNPTAFYLCASRSGGLGRQTQYFGPGTRLLVL.

The chain is built from TRBV5-5 and TRBJ2-7, with D perhaps TRBD1 (6 bases). V was cut by 3 bases and J by 4 bases, with 11 bases left in between. Germline-derived CDR1 and CDR2 are SGHKS and YYEKEE (reference sequence). This CDR3 has 13 residues. The CDR3 loop reads CASSYRERYEQYF. The CDR3 DNA follows: TGTGCCAGCAGCTACAGGGAGAGGTACGAGCAGTACTTC.

This clone occurred a few times. The rearrangement joins TRBV7-2 to TRBJ2-7, with 8 positions matching TRBD2. With 5 bases clipped from V and 0 bases from J, the junction kept 6 bases outside the gene matches. Germline V gene data show CDR1 as SGHTA and CDR2 as FQGNSA. The CDR3 is 15 amino acids. The CDR3 loop is CASSLLAGYSYEQYF. The CDR3 DNA is TGTGCCAGCAGCCTCCTAGCGGGTTACTCCTACGAGCAGTACTTC.

The chain employs TRBV5-1 and TRBJ2-5, with D tentatively TRBD2 (5 bases). The ends were cut back, 4 bases at V and 1 base at J, with 11 bases in the middle. This CDR3 comprises 14 residues. The germline V gene has CDR1 SGHRS and CDR2 YFSETQ. The CDR3: CASSAGLLQETQYF. Here the CDR3 DNA reads TGCGCCAGCAGCGCAGGACTCCTCCAAGAGACCCAGTACTTC.

This clone was seen a handful of times. This sequence joins TRBV23-1 and TRBJ1-6, with a weak D call TRBD1 (5 bases). TRBV23-1 has ORF status, its function being uncertain. Trimming removed 4 bases at V and 4 bases at J, with 17 bases between. The CDR3 sequence is 17 residues long. In DNA form, the CDR3 reads TGCGCCAGCAGTCGTCAGGGATCTTTATTATATAATTCACCCCTCCACTTT. Translating gives CASSRQGSLLYNSPLHF.

The genes are TRBV2 and TRBJ1-6, with 7 positions matching TRBD1. The CDR3 loop spans 15 amino acids. Germline V gene data show CDR1 as SNHLY and CDR2 as FYNNEI. The J segment lost 7 bases and the V segment lost 6 bases, leaving 9 bases of the junction unmatched. Here the CDR3 DNA reads TGTGCCAGCAGCCTTTTCGGGACAGTCAATTCACCCCTCCACTTT. Translated: CASSLFGTVNSPLHF.

The V gene is TRBV7-2, the J gene TRBJ1-3; 7 positions agree with TRBD1. The germline CDR1 and CDR2 sequences are SGHTA and FQGNSA. V trimming: 5 bases; J trimming: 0 bases; junction bases outside the gene matches: 10. The CDR3 loop spans 17 amino acids. CDR3 amino acids: CASSDRQGRSSGNTIYF. The DNA for the CDR3 is TGTGCCAGCAGCGACCGACAGGGACGCTCCTCTGGAAACACCATATATTTT.

The V and J genes are TRBV28 and TRBJ2-1, with TRBD2 matching 9 bases. The CDR3 length is 17 residues. CDR1 and CDR2 from the germline V gene are MDHEN and SYDVKM. V dropped 5 bases and J dropped 7; count of bases not matched to a gene: 15. Written as DNA, the CDR3 is TGTGCCAGCAGTCAGGCCCGGGGTAGCGGGAGAGGGAATGAGCAGTTCTTC. This gives the protein CASSQARGSGRGNEQFF.

This rearrangement joins TRBV28 to TRBJ2-7; 9 bases align to TRBD2. V dropped 10 bases and J dropped 4; count of bases not matched to a gene: 11. CDR1 is MDHEN, CDR2 SYDVKM, per germline. CDR3 length: 14 amino acids. The CDR3 sequence is CANSPGTSSYEQYF. The CDR3 DNA follows: TGTGCCAACAGCCCCGGGACTAGCTCATACGAGCAGTACTTC.

The gene calls are TRBV6-5 and TRBJ1-3; D call uncertain. Germline loops: CDR1 MNHEY, CDR2 SVGAGI. Trimming removed 6 bases at V and 0 bases at J, with 3 bases between. This CDR3 has 12 residues. The CDR3, as DNA: TGTGCCAGCAGCCTCTCTGGAAACACCATATATTTT. As protein: CASSLSGNTIYF.

On this clone itself: One junction end disagrees with the germline gene, perhaps due to a read error. The rearrangement uses TRBV5-8 and TRBJ1-5, with D perhaps matching TRBD1 (6 bases). This CDR3 has 14 residues. Germline values: CDR1 SGHTS, CDR2 YDEGEE. CDR3 sequence: CANSFGTPNQPQHF. CDR3 in DNA: TGTGCCAACAGCTTTGGGACACCGAATCAGCCCCAGCATTTT.

The chain is built from TRBV6-2 or TRBV6-3 and TRBJ1-1, with D possibly being TRBD1 (6 bases). The germline V gene has CDR1 MNHEY and CDR2 SVGEGT. CDR3 length equals 15 residues. V lost 2 bases and J lost 5, with 15 bases in between. CDR3 DNA: TGTGCCAGCAGTTACAAAGGAACAGGGTGGACTGAAGCTTTCTTT. It codes for CASSYKGTGWTEAFF.

This rearrangement joins TRBV15 to TRBJ2-5; the D gene is possibly TRBD2 (5 bases). Deletions cut 6 bases from V and 5 bases from J, with 10 bases between. Germline V gene sequence: CDR1 LNHNV, CDR2 YYDKDF (reference sequence). CDR3 length: 12 residues. CDR3 protein: CATSPGMETQYF. Written as DNA, the CDR3 is TGTGCCACCAGTCCGGGGATGGAGACCCAGTACTTC.

The chain recombines TRBV4-1 with TRBJ1-5; D may be TRBD1 (6 bases). The CDR3 spans 18 residues. Trimming cost V 4 bases and J 1 base, with 20 bases left between them. CDR1 MGHRA and CDR2 YSYEKL come from the germline V gene. The CDR3: CASSRILGGGLSNQPQHF. CDR3 sequence (DNA): TGCGCCAGCAGCCGAATTCTTGGGGGCGGTTTGAGCAATCAGCCCCAGCATTTT.